A single sample is the source of the 27 T cell receptor beta chains below, sequenced in a study of immune evolution from preneoplasia to lung adenocarcinoma. The table came from immunoSEQ multiplex PCR; TCRdb's copy has only in-frame clones and leaves some out. The sample includes about 8,200 clones, approximately 80% seen only once; the top ten take roughly 7%. The specimen sequenced was FFPE adjacent normal lung tissue. The receptors were sampled from a person aged 70 to 85 with lung adenocarcinoma.

The chain couples TRBV5-6 to TRBJ1-1; maybe TRBD1 (5 bases). The CDR3 covers 16 residues. The V end lost 1 base, the J end lost 0 bases, and 13 bases lay between the germline ends. Germline CDR1 and CDR2: SGHDT and YYEEEE. The CDR3 nucleotides read TGTGCCAGCAGCTTGTTATCGGGACCAATGAACACTGAAGCTTTCTTT. It is translated as CASSLLSGPMNTEAFF.

This clone was counted once. The V gene is TRBV2, the J gene TRBJ1-3; 7 bases align to TRBD1. The CDR3 spans 14 residues. V trimming: 6 bases; J trimming: 2 bases; junction bases outside the gene matches: 4. Germline CDR1 is SNHLY and CDR2 is FYNNEI. CDR3 bases: TGTGCCAGCAGGCTACAGGGGCCTGGAAACACCATATATTTT. Protein product: CASRLQGPGNTIYF. Full variable domain (remainder filled in from reference TRBV2 and TRBJ1-3): EPEVTQTPSHQVTQMGQEVILRCVPISNHLYFYWYRQILGQKVEFLVSFYNNEISEKSEIFDDQFSVERPDGSNFTLKIRSTKLEDSAMYFCASRLQGPGNTIYFGEGSWLTVV.

This chain uses TRBV19 with TRBJ1-5, with a weak D call TRBD1 (6 bases). Per the germline V gene, CDR1 is LNHDA and CDR2 is SQIVND (reference sequence). Deletions cut 6 bases from V and 4 bases from J, with 13 bases between. CDR3 length equals 14 residues. CDR3 DNA sequence: TGTGCCAGTAGGGGACAACTCCAGAATCAGCCCCAGCATTTT. Translation gives CASRGQLQNQPQHF. Together with reference TRBV19 and TRBJ1-5, the CDR3 gives the full variable domain: DGGITQSPKYLFRKEGQNVTLSCEQNLNHDAMYWYRQDPGQGLRLIYYSQIVNDFQKGDIAEGYSVSREKKESFPLTVTSAQKNPTAFYLCASRGQLQNQPQHFGDGTRLSIL.

In its sample, this clone was seen a few times. The gene calls are TRBV14 and TRBJ1-2, with 7 bases lining up with TRBD1. Germline values: CDR1 SGHDN, CDR2 FVKESK. V dropped 2 bases and J dropped 4; count of bases not matched to a gene: 10. This CDR3 has 16 residues. In DNA form, the CDR3 reads TGTGCCAGCAGCCAACAAGTCGGACAGGAGGGCTATGGCTACACCTTC. Amino acid sequence: CASSQQVGQEGYGYTF.

The rearrangement uses TRBV2 and TRBJ1-2; unclear D gene. Germline CDR1 is SNHLY and CDR2 is FYNNEI. The V and J ends lost 3 bases and 1 base respectively, with 9 bases between them. CDR3 size: 14 residues. CDR3 in amino acids: CASSDSFRNYGYTF. CDR3 bases: TGTGCCAGCAGTGACTCTTTCCGTAACTATGGCTACACCTTC.

This chain links TRBV30 with TRBJ2-5; no clear D. The V end was cut by 5 bases, the J end by 1 base, with 11 bases between. The CDR3 contains 13 residues. Germline assignment: CDR1 GTSNPN and CDR2 SVGIG (reference sequence). The CDR3 bases are TGTGCCTGGGGTGAACAGCGCCAAGAGACCCAGTACTTC. This encodes CAWGEQRQETQYF.

This clone was detected a few times. The chain joins TRBV2 to TRBJ1-1; D not certain. The CDR3 loop spans 14 amino acids. Trimming removed 3 bases from V and 2 bases from J, with 10 bases in between. The V gene's germline CDR1 is SNHLY and CDR2 FYNNEI. CDR3 coding DNA: TGTGCCAGCAGTGATCTCAACGGTAACACTGAAGCTTTCTTT. It codes for CASSDLNGNTEAFF.

V is TRBV7-3 and J is TRBJ2-7; D is possibly TRBD2 (5 bases). The CDR3 has 14 amino acids. V lost 2 bases and J lost 2, with 10 bases in between. Germline CDR1 reads SGHTA; CDR2 reads FQGTGA. The CDR3 protein is CASSLGAGPYEQYF. CDR3 nucleotide sequence: TGTGCCAGCAGCTTAGGCGCGGGCCCCTACGAGCAGTACTTC.

This chain joins TRBV5-1 and TRBJ1-1; maybe TRBD1 (5 bases). The CDR3 length is 14 residues. Germline V CDR1 and CDR2: SGHRS, YFSETQ. Trimming took 0 bases from V and 3 from J, leaving 9 bases between them. CDR3 in amino acids: CASSLVQGDTEAFF. The CDR3 DNA is TGCGCCAGCAGCTTGGTGCAGGGAGACACTGAAGCTTTCTTT.

The V gene is TRBV7-2, the J gene TRBJ2-7, with TRBD2 as a possible D gene (5 bases). V shed 3 bases and J shed 5 bases, with 8 bases lying between them. The CDR3 consists of 12 residues. CDR1 is SGHTA and CDR2 is FQGNSA in the germline V gene. The DNA for the CDR3 is TGTGCCAGCAGCTTTGAGGGAAACGAGCAGTACTTC. This encodes CASSFEGNEQYF.

This chain links TRBV14 with TRBJ2-2; D ambiguous. Germline V gives CDR1 SGHDN, CDR2 FVKESK. V lost 3 bases, J lost 4 bases, and 6 bases lay in between. This CDR3 contains 13 residues. CDR3: CASSHRFTGELFF. The CDR3 coding sequence is TGTGCCAGCAGCCATAGGTTCACCGGGGAGCTGTTTTTT.

The chain is built from TRBV5-1 and TRBJ1-5; a weak D match, TRBD1 (5 bases). Germline loops: CDR1 SGHRS, CDR2 YFSETQ. This CDR3 is 13 amino acids long. Trimming stripped 2 bases from V and 9 bases from J, with 12 bases between. This CDR3 is CASSFGTSGPQHF. CDR3 sequence (DNA): TGCGCCAGCAGCTTTGGGACTTCGGGGCCCCAGCATTTT.

The V gene is TRBV7-2, the J gene TRBJ2-5; 10 nucleotides agree with TRBD1. CDR1 and CDR2 (germline): SGHTA, FQGNSA. The CDR3 is 19 amino acids. V was pared by 4 bases and J by 5 bases, with 19 bases of the junction left unmatched. Here the CDR3 reads CASSSLPPARQGARETQYF. DNA of the CDR3: TGTGCCAGCAGCTCCCTTCCCCCCGCTCGACAGGGGGCGCGGGAGACCCAGTACTTC.

The chain links TRBV7-2 to TRBJ1-1; 7 bases agree with TRBD1. The V gene's germline CDR1 is SGHTA and CDR2 FQGNSA. The CDR3 length is 14 residues. V gave up 5 bases and J gave up 2 bases; unmatched junction bases: 5. The CDR3 nucleotides read TGTGCCAGCAGCACTCGGACAGGAAACACTGAAGCTTTCTTT. Its translation: CASSTRTGNTEAFF.

This sequence joins TRBV30 and TRBJ2-6, with D unresolved. In germline, CDR1 is GTSNPN, CDR2 SVGIG (reference sequence). V lost 6 bases, J lost 4 bases, and 10 bases lay in between. The CDR3 runs to 13 residues. The DNA of the CDR3 is TGTGCCTGTCAATCCCCGGGGGCCAACGTCCTGACTTTC. It encodes CACQSPGANVLTF.

The chain employs TRBV5-4 and TRBJ1-1; D remains unclear. Trimming took off 0 bases at V and 4 bases at J, with 13 bases between the two ends. The CDR3 consists of 15 residues. Germline lookup yields CDR1 SGHNT and CDR2 YYREEE (reference sequence). The CDR3 DNA follows: TGTGCCAGCAGCTTGGACAAAGTATCGGGCACTGAAGCTTTCTTT. Encoded protein: CASSLDKVSGTEAFF.

The chain couples TRBV5-1 to TRBJ1-2; 8 nucleotides agree with TRBD1. Germline CDR1 and CDR2: SGHRS and YFSETQ. V gave up 4 bases and J gave up 4 bases; unmatched junction bases: 9. This CDR3 has 15 residues. In nucleotides, the CDR3 is TGCGCCAGCAGCGCAGGACAGGGCCGAAGCTATGGCTACACCTTC. It codes for CASSAGQGRSYGYTF.

CDR3 sequence: CAWSVVRSSGNTIYF. In DNA, the CDR3 is TGTGCCTGGAGTGTAGTCAGGAGCTCTGGAAACACCATATATTTT. The chain carries TRBV30 and TRBJ1-3, with unresolved D. V lost 0 bases and J 0 bases, leaving 9 bases between the germline ends. CDR3 size: 15 residues. CDR1 and CDR2 (germline): GTSNPN, SVGIG (reference sequence). Variable domain in full (rest from reference TRBV30 and TRBJ1-3): SQTIHQWPATLVQPVGSPLSLECTVEGTSNPNLYWYRQAAGRGLQLLFYSVGIGQISSEVPQNLSASRPQDRQFILSSKKLLLSDSGFYLCAWSVVRSSGNTIYFGEGSWLTVV.

This clone was found once. This chain joins TRBV5-5 and TRBJ2-7; a possible D gene is TRBD2 (6 bases). V lost 6 bases, J lost 1 base, and 20 bases lay in between. The CDR3 has 16 amino acids. Germline V CDR1 and CDR2: SGHKS, YYEKEE (reference sequence). The CDR3 nucleotides are TGTGCCAGCATCGGGATACGCGGGACCTTTTCCTACGAGCAGTACTTC. Translated, it gives CASIGIRGTFSYEQYF.

The chain combines TRBV5-1 with TRBJ1-1; D uncertain. V shed 0 bases and J shed 2 bases, with 8 bases lying between them. CDR3 length: 14 amino acids. Germline CDR1 is SGHRS and CDR2 is YFSETQ. The CDR3 loop is CASSLAETNTEAFF. In DNA form, the CDR3 reads TGCGCCAGCAGCTTGGCCGAAACCAACACTGAAGCTTTCTTT.

This chain links TRBV5-1 with TRBJ1-2; tentative D call: TRBD1 (5 bases). Trimming removed 0 bases from V and 2 bases from J, with 11 bases in between. The CDR3 is 15 amino acids. Germline V gene sequence: CDR1 SGHRS, CDR2 YFSETQ. The CDR3 nucleotides read TGCGCCAGCAGCTTGGAAGGGAAGGGGAACTATGGCTACACCTTC. Residues: CASSLEGKGNYGYTF.

The chain couples TRBV6-6 to TRBJ1-2; 8 bases match TRBD1. CDR3 size: 13 residues. From germline, CDR1 is MNHNY and CDR2 SVGAGI (reference sequence). The V segment lost 10 bases and the J segment 2 bases; nucleotides outside the gene matches: 6. DNA of the CDR3: TGTGCCACCACAACAGGGGGGAACTATGGCTACACCTTC. It specifies CATTTGGNYGYTF.

The V call is TRBV28, the J call TRBJ2-3, with TRBD2 matching 14 bases. CDR1 is MDHEN and CDR2 is SYDVKM in the germline V gene. The CDR3 loop spans 16 amino acids. V gave up 5 bases and J gave up 2 bases; unmatched junction bases: 3. The CDR3 DNA reads TGTGCCAGCAGTCCGACTAGCGGGAGGGACACAGATACGCAGTATTTT. This gives the protein CASSPTSGRDTDTQYF.

The rearrangement joins TRBV6-6 to TRBJ2-7; the D call may be TRBD1 or TRBD2 (7 bases each). The CDR3 consists of 13 residues. The V end lost 7 bases, the J end lost 7 bases, and 17 bases lay between the germline ends. Germline V gene data show CDR1 as MNHNY and CDR2 as SVGAGI (reference sequence). This chain's CDR3 is CASMFGTAGEQYF. The DNA for the CDR3 is TGTGCCAGCATGTTCGGGACAGCGGGAGAGCAGTACTTC.

The chain combines TRBV28 with TRBJ1-1; D may be TRBD1 (5 bases). Germline CDR1 is MDHEN and CDR2 is SYDVKM. This CDR3 is 14 amino acids long. V lost 5 bases and J lost 4, with 14 bases in between. DNA for the CDR3: TGTGCCAGCAGTCCGCTGGGGGATAGCACTGAAGCTTTCTTT. It translates to CASSPLGDSTEAFF.

The rearrangement joins TRBV15 to TRBJ2-4, with 13 bases that match TRBD2. The CDR3 totals 19 residues. Germline CDR1 and CDR2: LNHNV and YYDKDF (reference sequence). V dropped 0 bases and J dropped 1; count of bases not matched to a gene: 6. For the CDR3, the DNA is TGTGCCACCAGCAGAGAATGGACTAGCGGGAGTCCGGCCAAAAACATTCAGTACTTC. As protein: CATSREWTSGSPAKNIQYF.

This clone was counted between two and nine times. The chain joins TRBV5-1 to TRBJ2-3, with unresolved D. V was pared by 3 bases and J by 3 bases, with 14 bases between. The CDR3 has 15 residues. Germline loops: CDR1 SGHRS, CDR2 YFSETQ. The CDR3 is CASSSGVGLTDTQYF. The CDR3 DNA sequence: TGCGCCAGCAGCTCGGGCGTTGGGTTGACAGATACGCAGTATTTT.